Each of the 25 T cell receptor beta chains below was sequenced from the same sample in a study of beta chain features in type 1 diabetes. Study-wide points: There was a moderate but significant shortening of TCRB CDR3s in all four CD4+ subsets of Type 1 diabetes patients.

No antigens are known for them. The isolated RNA, all of it, was reverse transcribed, so expressed TCRB transcripts were what got sequenced. Sequencing used immunoSEQ multiplex PCR; TCRdb keeps in-frame clones, though not all of them. The sample has 630,000 or so clones, more than 12% seen once. The sequenced sample was naive CD4+ T cells from blood. Source of these receptors: a man between 18 and 29 years old with type 1 diabetes.

The rearrangement uses TRBV5-1 and TRBJ2-3; TRBD1 is a possible D gene (5 bases). The CDR3 runs to 16 residues. CDR1 is SGHRS and CDR2 is YFSETQ in the germline V gene. The V and J ends lost 3 bases and 0 bases respectively, with 14 bases between them. The CDR3 reads CASSSQGGGSTDTQYF. In DNA, the CDR3 is TGCGCCAGCAGCTCTCAGGGTGGCGGTAGCACAGATACGCAGTATTTT.

The V call is TRBV7-2, the J call TRBJ2-7, with 8 bases matching TRBD1. Trimming removed 4 bases from V and 4 bases from J; junction bases left unmatched: 6. The CDR3 covers 14 residues. The germline gives CDR1 SGHTA, CDR2 FQGNSA. For the CDR3, the DNA is TGTGCCAGCAGCTACCTGACAGGGGATTACGAGCAGTACTTC. Translated, it gives CASSYLTGDYEQYF.

The chain joins TRBV4-1 to TRBJ2-1, with 11 bases identical to TRBD2. The CDR3 sequence is 17 residues long. Trimming cost V 3 bases and J 5 bases; bases outside gene matches: 9. Germline V gives CDR1 MGHRA, CDR2 YSYEKL. The DNA for the CDR3 is TGCGCCAGCAGCCAGCCTCTTCTAGCGGGGGGCCACAATGAGCAGTTCTTC. Translated: CASSQPLLAGGHNEQFF.

This chain's CDR3 is CASSSGTGTHEQYF. The DNA for the CDR3 is TGCGCCAGCAGCTCCGGGACAGGGACCCACGAGCAGTACTTC. V and J are TRBV5-1 and TRBJ2-7; 9 bases match TRBD1. Losses at the gene ends were 3 bases for V and 5 bases for J; bases not matched to a gene: 6. Germline assignment: CDR1 SGHRS and CDR2 YFSETQ. The CDR3 totals 14 residues.

In its sample, this clone was seen a few times. V is TRBV4-2 and J is TRBJ2-1; TRBD1 might be the D (6 bases). This CDR3 comprises 14 residues. V was shortened by 4 bases and J by 9 bases, with 16 bases between the two germline ends. Germline V CDR1 and CDR2: LGHNA, YNFKEQ. The DNA of the CDR3 is TGTGCCAGCAGCCCCGGGACAAATGGGGGTGAGCAGTTCTTC. This translates into CASSPGTNGGEQFF.

J is TRBJ2-6 and V is TRBV5-5; D gene uncertain. From germline, CDR1 is SGHKS and CDR2 YYEKEE (reference sequence). The CDR3 spans 15 residues. V lost 0 bases and J lost 2, with 6 bases in between. Here the CDR3 reads CASSLVPTGANVLTF. CDR3 in DNA: TGTGCCAGCAGCTTGGTACCGACTGGGGCCAACGTCCTGACTTTC.

J is TRBJ2-5 and V is TRBV6-1; 8 nucleotides agree with TRBD2. Unmatched junction bases numbered 10, after V lost 5 bases and J lost 5 bases. Germline V gives CDR1 MNHNS, CDR2 SASEGT. This CDR3 is built from 15 residues. This chain's CDR3 is CASSNGLAISETQYF. The DNA for the CDR3 is TGTGCCAGCAGTAACGGACTAGCCATTTCGGAGACCCAGTACTTC.

V is TRBV4-3 and J is TRBJ2-3; no clear D gene. Looked up from germline, CDR1 is LGHNA and CDR2 is YSLEER. Deletions cut 0 bases from V and 5 bases from J, with 15 bases between. The CDR3 consists of 16 residues. This CDR3 is CASSQERPLRGDTQYF. The CDR3 nucleotides read TGCGCCAGCAGCCAAGAAAGACCCCTGAGAGGAGATACGCAGTATTTT.

This clone was seen a few times. V usage is TRBV9 and J usage is TRBJ2-1, with D tentatively TRBD1 (5 bases). Germline loops: CDR1 SGDLS, CDR2 YYNGEE. V was trimmed by 3 bases and J by 0 bases, leaving 13 bases between them. The CDR3 is 16 amino acids. The CDR3 nucleotides are TGTGCCAGCAGCGCCCAAGGGGCTGGCTCCTACAATGAGCAGTTCTTC. Amino acids: CASSAQGAGSYNEQFF.

This clone has only a few counts. The J gene is TRBJ1-5, the V gene TRBV6-6, with 9 positions matching TRBD1. The CDR3 runs to 16 residues. Germline V CDR1 and CDR2: MNHNY, SVGAGI (reference sequence). V lost 5 bases to trimming and J lost 2 bases; unmatched junction nucleotides: 7. The CDR3 DNA sequence: TGTGCCAGCAGTAACCGACAGGGGGTGGGCAATCAGCCCCAGCATTTT. This encodes CASSNRQGVGNQPQHF.

The chain joins TRBV19 to TRBJ2-1; TRBD2 is a possible D gene (6 bases). Trimming removed 5 bases from V and 6 bases from J, with 17 bases in between. Germline V CDR1 and CDR2: LNHDA, SQIVND (reference sequence). The CDR3 has 15 amino acids. The CDR3: CASSPWGESVNEQFF. CDR3 nucleotides: TGTGCCAGTAGTCCTTGGGGGGAATCGGTCAATGAGCAGTTCTTC.

The J gene is TRBJ2-7, the V gene TRBV28, with D perhaps matching TRBD1 or TRBD2 (6 bases each). Germline lookup yields CDR1 MDHEN and CDR2 SYDVKM. The CDR3 has 14 amino acids. Trimming removed 5 bases at V and 2 bases at J, with 13 bases between. The CDR3 is CASSRGQPAYEQYF. CDR3 nucleotides: TGTGCCAGCAGTCGGGGGCAGCCCGCCTACGAGCAGTACTTC.

This rearrangement joins TRBV30 to TRBJ1-5; D might be TRBD1 (5 bases). The V and J ends lost 2 bases and 6 bases respectively, with 11 bases between them. CDR1 is GTSNPN, CDR2 SVGIG, per germline (reference sequence). CDR3 length: 13 residues. CDR3 nucleotide sequence: TGTGCCTGGAGTCCCCAGGGCCCTCAGCCCCAGCATTTT. Translation: CAWSPQGPQPQHF. The variable domain in full, with the rest retrieved from reference TRBV30 and TRBJ1-5, is SQTIHQWPATLVQPVGSPLSLECTVEGTSNPNLYWYRQAAGRGLQLLFYSVGIGQISSEVPQNLSASRPQDRQFILSSKKLLLSDSGFYLCAWSPQGPQPQHFGDGTRLSIL.

Only a few counts were recorded for this clone. This chain links TRBV18 with TRBJ1-5; a possible D gene is TRBD1 (5 bases). The V gene's germline CDR1 is KGHSH and CDR2 LQKENI. The CDR3 extends over 16 amino acids. Trimming stripped 3 bases from V and 5 bases from J, with 17 bases between. Here the CDR3 reads CASSPSSSGNHQPQHF. CDR3 DNA sequence: TGTGCCAGCTCACCCTCGTCTTCAGGGAATCATCAGCCCCAGCATTTT. Combining the CDR3 with reference TRBV18 and TRBJ1-5 gives the whole variable domain NAGVMQNPRHLVRRRGQEARLRCSPMKGHSHVYWYRQLPEEGLKFMVYLQKENIIDESGMPKERFSAEFPKEGPSILRIQQVVRGDSAAYFCASSPSSSGNHQPQHFGDGTRLSIL.

Only a few counts were recorded for this clone. The rearrangement uses TRBV2 and TRBJ1-4, with no clear D. CDR1 is SNHLY and CDR2 is FYNNEI in the germline V gene. The CDR3 extends over 14 amino acids. The ends were cut back, 7 bases at V and 4 bases at J, with 13 bases in the middle. The CDR3 sequence: CASNELTGNEKLFF. DNA of the CDR3: TGTGCCAGCAACGAGTTGACGGGTAATGAAAAACTGTTTTTT.

This chain uses TRBV7-2 with TRBJ2-3; 8 bases are shared with TRBD1. This CDR3 is 17 amino acids long. Per germline, CDR1 SGHTA and CDR2 FQGNSA. The ends lost 2 bases at V and 4 bases at J; junction bases unmatched: 11. In DNA form, the CDR3 reads TGTGCCAGCAGCTTAAAACAGCAGGGGGCAAGCGCAGATACGCAGTATTTT. Residues: CASSLKQQGASADTQYF.

This clone has a handful of counts. In the same sample, other DNA sequences code for this CDR3. This chain connects TRBV7-2 to TRBJ2-6; D is ambiguous. This CDR3 region has 13 residues. Trimming took 6 bases from V and 0 from J, leaving 3 bases between them. Germline V CDR1 and CDR2: SGHTA, FQGNSA. CDR3 nucleotides: TGTGCCAGCAGGAGCTCTGGGGCCAACGTCCTGACTTTC. Amino acids: CASRSSGANVLTF.

V gene TRBV2 combines with J gene TRBJ1-2; D possibly corresponds to TRBD1 (6 bases). The CDR3 runs 14 residues. Trimming removed 11 bases at V and 0 bases at J, with 16 bases between. In germline, CDR1 is SNHLY, CDR2 FYNNEI. The CDR3 loop is CAGHREVTNYGYTF. The CDR3, as DNA: TGTGCCGGCCACAGGGAGGTCACTAACTATGGCTACACCTTC. Combining the CDR3 with reference TRBV2 and TRBJ1-2 gives the whole variable domain EPEVTQTPSHQVTQMGQEVILRCVPISNHLYFYWYRQILGQKVEFLVSFYNNEISEKSEIFDDQFSVERPDGSNFTLKIRSTKLEDSAMYFCAGHREVTNYGYTFGSGTRLTVV.

Turning to this clone: The sample carries other DNA sequences with the same CDR3. The genes are TRBV29-1 and TRBJ1-4, with 12 bases aligning to TRBD1. CDR1 and CDR2 from the germline V gene are SQVTM and ANQGSEA. This CDR3 comprises 13 residues. J lost 11 bases, V lost 5 bases, and 6 bases had no gene match. In DNA, the CDR3 is TGCAGCGTTCCCGGGACAGGGGGCGGTAAACTGTTTTTT. Translation: CSVPGTGGGKLFF.

The chain has TRBV4-1 and TRBJ2-1, with D tentatively TRBD1 (5 bases). Trimming took 0 bases from V and 14 from J, leaving 11 bases between them. The CDR3 contains 12 residues. CDR1 is MGHRA, CDR2 YSYEKL, per germline. CDR3 loop: CASSQDREPEFF. The CDR3 DNA reads as TGCGCCAGCAGCCAAGACAGGGAACCGGAGTTCTTC.

The chain employs TRBV6-5 and TRBJ1-2, with TRBD1 as a possible D gene (5 bases). Per the germline V gene, CDR1 is MNHEY and CDR2 is SVGAGI. The CDR3 spans 15 residues. V was pared by 5 bases and J by 8 bases, with 21 bases between. CDR3 protein: CASSTFRDSLSGYTF. The CDR3 DNA sequence: TGTGCCAGCAGTACCTTCCGGGACTCCCTTTCCGGCTACACCTTC.

This clone turned up a few times. V gene TRBV4-2 combines with J gene TRBJ2-7, with 7 bases lining up with TRBD1. The junction had 17 bases not matched to a gene; V was cut back by 1 base and J by 2 bases. The CDR3 covers 19 residues. CDR1 and CDR2 from the germline V gene are LGHNA and YNFKEQ. CDR3: CASSQGRYPLTGSTYEQYF. The CDR3 DNA reads as TGTGCCAGCAGCCAAGGAAGATACCCCCTGACAGGGTCAACCTACGAGCAGTACTTC.

This clone has more than one count but fewer than ten. The chain couples TRBV18 to TRBJ2-3; 7 positions match TRBD2. V shed 2 bases, J shed 6 bases, and the junction held 8 bases outside the gene matches. This CDR3 is 15 amino acids long. The V gene's germline CDR1 is KGHSH and CDR2 LQKENI. The CDR3 DNA is TGTGCCAGCTCACCAATTATTTCGCGGGAGGATACGCAGTATTTT. Its translation: CASSPIISREDTQYF.

V gene TRBV5-1 combines with J gene TRBJ1-1; D gene ambiguous. Per the germline V gene, CDR1 is SGHRS and CDR2 is YFSETQ. Trimming cost V 4 bases and J 0 bases, with 16 bases left between them. This CDR3 comprises 16 residues. CDR3 loop: CASSLGYRTMNTEAFF. In DNA form, the CDR3 reads TGCGCCAGCAGCCTTGGATACAGAACCATGAACACTGAAGCTTTCTTT.

The chain links TRBV11-2 to TRBJ1-1, with a possible D match to TRBD1 (6 bases). The CDR3 totals 15 residues. The V end lost 5 bases, the J end lost 1 base, and 14 bases lay between the germline ends. Germline-derived CDR1 and CDR2 are SGHAT and FQNNGV. CDR3 sequence (DNA): TGTGCCAGCAGCCTACGGACAGATTGGAACACTGAAGCTTTCTTT. Its translation: CASSLRTDWNTEAFF.